This TCR beta chain was identified during a study of PD-L1 blockade in urothelial cancer. About the research overall: The analyses of blood took place 3 weeks (second dose) and 6 weeks after treatment start. Study-wide points: Blood clones associated with the tumor expanded more at 3 weeks in durable-benefit patients.

The data were produced by immunoSEQ multiplex PCR, yet TCRdb's version contains in-frame clones alone and is incomplete. The repertoire holds 28,000 or so clones, with approximately 86% as singletons. V lost 4 bases, J lost 3 bases, and 2 bases stayed unmatched. The CDR3 contains 14 residues. Germline V gene sequence: CDR1 SGHDN, CDR2 FVKESK. Concerning this clone itself: Its specificity is not known.

The chain has TRBV14 and TRBJ2-5; TRBD2 aligns across 10 bases. The specimen was PBMCs, collected around atezolizumab (anti-PD-L1) treatment. The receptor's source is a man aged 55 to 70 with urothelial cancer. CDR3 sequence: CASSRTSGKETQYF. The CDR3 region has the DNA TGTGCCAGCAGCCGGACTAGCGGTAAAGAGACCCAGTACTTC.